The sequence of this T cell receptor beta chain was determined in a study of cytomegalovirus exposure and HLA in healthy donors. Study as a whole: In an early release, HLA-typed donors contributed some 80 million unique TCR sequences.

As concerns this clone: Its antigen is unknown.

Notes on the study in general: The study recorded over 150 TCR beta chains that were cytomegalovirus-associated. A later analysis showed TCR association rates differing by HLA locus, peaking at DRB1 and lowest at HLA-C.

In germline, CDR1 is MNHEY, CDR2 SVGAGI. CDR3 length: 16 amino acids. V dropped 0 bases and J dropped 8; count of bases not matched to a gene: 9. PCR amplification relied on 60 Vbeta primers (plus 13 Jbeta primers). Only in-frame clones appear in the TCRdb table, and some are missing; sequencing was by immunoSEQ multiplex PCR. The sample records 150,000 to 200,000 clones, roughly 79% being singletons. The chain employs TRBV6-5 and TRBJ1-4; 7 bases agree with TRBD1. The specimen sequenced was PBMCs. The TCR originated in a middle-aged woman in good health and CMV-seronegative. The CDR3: CASSYSLGGGGEKLFF. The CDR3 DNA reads TGTGCCAGCAGTTACTCCCTCGGAGGGGGCGGAGAAAAACTGTTTTTT.